This T cell receptor beta chain was captured in a study of response to subunit inactivated influenza vaccine. TCRdb processed the RT-PCR reads anew with MiXCR; each CDR3 protein has one entry. This table holds over 800,000 distinct CDR3 sequences, about 20% found once. Trimming shortened V by 2 bases and J by 4 bases, and 13 bases separated the two germline ends. Germline CDR1 is SGDLS and CDR2 is YYNGEE. The CDR3 consists of 16 residues. This clonotype occurred a few times. The TCR originated in a man aged 50-60 years who received an inactivated influenza vaccine. This chain links TRBV9 with TRBJ2-6; no clear D. This specimen was PBMCs from blood, taken 4 to 6 days after vaccination. The CDR3 loop is CASSVLTALGANVLTF. CDR3 sequence (DNA): TGTGCCAGCAGCGTTTTAACCGCTCTGGGGGCCAACGTCCTGACTTTC.